One T cell receptor (beta chain) is described in this entry. This clonotype was detected only a few times. The clone's antigen remains unknown. The record has no base qualities; no much larger clone is one base away. The data belong to a study of T-cell memory formation after mild COVID-19 (dated by TCRdb to the early 2020s). Background for the entire study: Most TCR sequence clusters were specific to one of the two donors. In two donors, T-cell clones that expanded and contracted after mild COVID-19 were tracked by sequencing TCRalpha and TCRbeta repertoires over time. Two young, previously healthy adult volunteers, one female and one male, were included in the cohort.

V loses 7 bases, J loses 3 bases, and the germline ends lie 13 bases apart. From the germline V gene (reference sequence), CDR1 is DFQATT and CDR2 is SNEGSKA. The CDR3 sequence holds 13 residues, the cysteine and phenylalanine included. Only CDR3 DNA remains: 39 bases, in frame from the first base. Summary of the overall study and its limitations: The detection of some responding clones in pre-infection memory suggests that pre-existing cross-reactive memory T cells joined the SARS-CoV-2 response. The study covered only two mild cases, and larger cohorts including severe cases with pre-infection samples were considered necessary. Contracting CD4+ clones turned up mainly in the CM and EM memory subsets, whereas EMRA was where CD8+ clones were enriched. The second-wave clones that peaked on day 37 were not confirmed to be SARS-CoV-2 specific. Clones contracting from day 15 to 85 had balanced CD4/CD8 phenotypes, while a second wave expanding from day 15 to 37 was biased towards CD4+.

Instrument used: Illumina NovaSeq 6000. Using 5'RACE with constant-segment primers, TCRalpha and TCRbeta cDNA libraries were constructed, with sample barcodes and unique molecular identifiers added in the process. Trizol reagent was used to extract RNA from every sample. The libraries were amplified in two PCR steps, and the second step added a second sample barcode and Illumina TruSeq adapters. Libraries were sequenced on an Illumina NovaSeq with 2 x 150 bp paired-end reads. Per the source publication's procedure: Reads were demultiplexed and collapsed into UMI-guided consensus sequences with migec v1.2.7. Using mixcr v2.1.11, UMI consensuses were aligned to TRA and TRB V and J templates and then assembled into clonotypes. A clonotype was counted as expanded or contracted only when both edgeR and NoisET called the clonotype significant, with the noise models trained on biological replicates. For edgeR calls, a false discovery rate-adjusted p below 0.01 and a log2 fold-change threshold of 1 were applied. As an exploratory analysis of dynamics, max-normalized trajectories of the 1000 most abundant clonotypes were examined with PCA combined with hierarchical clustering. Separately sequenced CD4+ and CD8+ repertoires were used to assign a CD4 or CD8 phenotype to each responding clone. In-frame beta chains were kept once TCRdb had trimmed the public reads at Q25 with fastp and called clones with MiXCR. Each CDR3 protein gets just one entry, which takes the most common genes and DNA from the rows behind it. V and J calls and clone size were set by TCRdb, not the authors. The sample has approximately 190,000 distinct CDR3 sequences on record, around 16% of them singletons. The ten largest clones capture 2.4% of the sample.

PBMCs were isolated by Ficoll-Paque density gradient centrifugation. The receptor comes from an adult woman who had mild COVID-19 (a few samples of this study predate the infection). The sample titles of this study are shuffled in the database, so cell type and time point are left out; the donor was told from shared clones. The sample was PBMCs or a T cell subset sorted from them (not recorded which). The V gene is TRBV20-1 and the J gene is TRBJ1-5, and possibly TRBD1, on 5 matching bases. The CDR3 region: CSVGTDHNQPQHF. In nucleotide form, the sequence is TGCAGTGTTGGGACGGACCACAATCAGCCCCAGCATTTT.